These 21 T cell receptor beta chains were all obtained from the same sample, sequenced in a study of T cell responses to AZD1222 COVID-19 vaccine. Clones were read by immunoSEQ multiplex PCR, and TCRdb kept only the in-frame ones, dropping some. The table includes 90,000 to 100,000 clones, around 89% detected once. Material: peripheral blood, obtained on day 0 of AZD1222 vaccination. The source is an adult in good health.

The J gene is TRBJ2-5, the V gene TRBV7-2; 9 nucleotides align to TRBD1. This CDR3 contains 17 residues. Trimming took 3 bases from V and 5 from J; bases not matched to a gene: 13. Germline assignment: CDR1 SGHTA and CDR2 FQGNSA. CDR3: CASSLDTPGTGLETQYF. CDR3 DNA sequence: TGTGCCAGCAGCTTGGATACTCCCGGGACAGGGCTGGAGACCCAGTACTTC.

This chain links TRBV7-8 with TRBJ2-1; D is uncertain. The germline CDR1 and CDR2 sequences are SGHVS and FQNEAQ. CDR3 length: 13 residues. The germline V and J ends were trimmed by 3 bases and 5 bases, with 8 bases remaining between them. The CDR3 DNA follows: TGTGCCAGCAGCTTTTTAGCAGACAATGAGCAGTTCTTC. It is translated as CASSFLADNEQFF.

The V gene is TRBV29-1, the J gene TRBJ1-2; 9 bases agree with TRBD1. Germline loops: CDR1 SQVTM, CDR2 ANQGSEA. V gave up 6 bases and J gave up 5 bases; unmatched junction bases: 4. CDR3 size: 12 residues. CDR3 loop: CSVGTGMYGYTF. The CDR3 nucleotides are TGCAGCGTGGGGACAGGGATGTATGGCTACACCTTC. The variable domain in full, with the rest retrieved from reference TRBV29-1 and TRBJ1-2, is SAVISQKPSRDICQRGTSLTIQCQVDSQVTMMFWYRQQPGQSLTLIATANQGSEATYESGFVIDKFPISRPNLTFSTLTVSNMSPEDSSIYLCSVGTGMYGYTFGSGTRLTVV.

This chain links TRBV9 with TRBJ2-1, with D perhaps matching TRBD2 (5 bases). There are 12 residues in the CDR3. The V end was cut by 0 bases, the J end by 12 bases, with 10 bases between. Germline values: CDR1 SGDLS, CDR2 YYNGEE. Here the CDR3 reads CASSVGPEGQFF. Written as DNA, the CDR3 is TGTGCCAGCAGCGTAGGGCCCGAGGGGCAGTTCTTC.

V and J are TRBV5-1 and TRBJ2-1; D call uncertain. From germline, CDR1 is SGHRS and CDR2 YFSETQ. V dropped 2 bases and J dropped 7 bases, with 10 bases sitting between them. The CDR3 runs to 13 residues. As DNA, the CDR3 is TGCGCCAGCAGCTTAGACTGGAGTAATGAGCAGTTCTTC. This gives the protein CASSLDWSNEQFF.

The chain joins TRBV24-1 to TRBJ2-5; the D call may be TRBD1 or TRBD2 (5 bases each). The CDR3 totals 15 residues. The germline V gene has CDR1 KGHDR and CDR2 SFDVKD. V was trimmed by 2 bases and J by 2 bases, leaving 11 bases between them. The CDR3 is CATSDSGRSQETQYF. CDR3 nucleotides: TGTGCCACCAGTGATTCGGGGCGGAGTCAAGAGACCCAGTACTTC.

The chain carries TRBV6-5 and TRBJ1-2; D call uncertain. This CDR3 is built from 14 residues. Germline V gene sequence: CDR1 MNHEY, CDR2 SVGAGI. Trimming removed 5 bases from V and 7 bases from J, with 17 bases in between. This CDR3 reads CASSSTTTSPGYTF. In nucleotides, the CDR3 is TGTGCCAGCAGTAGCACCACTACTTCCCCTGGCTACACCTTC.

The chain carries TRBV2 and TRBJ2-3; TRBD1 matches at 7 bases. Germline loops: CDR1 SNHLY, CDR2 FYNNEI. The CDR3 is 14 residues long. Trimming cost V 8 bases and J 4 bases; bases outside gene matches: 9. CDR3 in DNA: TGTGCCAGCGCCCCCACAGGGGTGCCAGATACGCAGTATTTT. This codes for CASAPTGVPDTQYF.

CDR3 nucleotides: TGCGCCAGCAGCTTGGTACCAGGACTAAATCAGCCCCAGCATTTT. It codes for CASSLVPGLNQPQHF. This chain uses TRBV5-1 with TRBJ1-5; D call uncertain. The CDR3 totals 15 residues. V was shortened by 0 bases and J by 4 bases, with 11 bases between the two germline ends. Germline V gene lookup returns CDR1 SGHRS and CDR2 YFSETQ.

V gene TRBV7-2 combines with J gene TRBJ2-7; TRBD2 agrees at 10 bases. CDR1 is SGHTA, CDR2 FQGNSA, per germline. V lost 6 bases, J lost 5 bases, and 10 bases stayed unmatched. The CDR3 contains 15 residues. DNA for the CDR3: TGTGCCAGCAGTCCTGTGATAGCGGGAGGCCACGAGCAGTACTTC. Amino acid sequence: CASSPVIAGGHEQYF.

This chain uses TRBV19 with TRBJ2-1; TRBD1 agrees at 8 bases. From germline, CDR1 is LNHDA and CDR2 SQIVND (reference sequence). This CDR3 comprises 16 residues. Losses at the gene ends were 3 bases for V and 5 bases for J; bases not matched to a gene: 9. DNA of the CDR3: TGTGCCAGTAGTATCATCGGACAGGGAAGCGACAATGAGCAGTTCTTC. This codes for CASSIIGQGSDNEQFF.

The chain joins TRBV29-1 to TRBJ2-7; 11 bases are shared with TRBD2. Germline-derived CDR1 and CDR2 are SQVTM and ANQGSEA. The CDR3 is 16 residues long. V shed 1 base and J 4 bases; nucleotides not matched to a gene: 9. CDR3 DNA sequence: TGCAGCGTTGAAGGAGTAGCGGGAGGGCCTGTTTACGAGCAGTACTTC. Its protein is CSVEGVAGGPVYEQYF.

In its sample, this clone ranks as medium-sized. The J gene is TRBJ2-1, the V gene TRBV7-7; TRBD2 matches at 12 bases. Trimming removed 4 bases from V and 7 bases from J; junction bases left unmatched: 5. Looked up from germline, CDR1 is SSHAT and CDR2 is FNYEAQ (reference sequence). This CDR3 has 15 residues. The CDR3 sequence is CASSSGLAGVNEQFF. The CDR3 DNA is TGTGCCAGCAGCTCGGGACTAGCGGGTGTGAATGAGCAGTTCTTC.

The J gene is TRBJ2-5, the V gene TRBV30, with 7 bases aligning to TRBD2. With V trimmed by 0 bases and J by 3 bases, 7 bases remained unmatched. The CDR3 has 15 amino acids. Germline CDR1 and CDR2: GTSNPN and SVGIG (reference sequence). The CDR3 bases are TGTGCCTGGAGTGTAGGGCTAGCGGCAAAAGAGACCCAGTACTTC. Its translation: CAWSVGLAAKETQYF.

The chain has TRBV13 and TRBJ2-7; D gene unclear. The CDR3 sequence is 12 residues long. Germline V gene lookup returns CDR1 PRHDT and CDR2 FYEKMQ (reference sequence). V gave up 5 bases and J gave up 9 bases, with 14 bases separating them. The chain's CDR3 is CASSQTGPVQYF. The CDR3 nucleotides are TGTGCCAGCAGCCAAACGGGCCCGGTGCAGTACTTC.

The chain has TRBV21-1 and TRBJ1-1. TRBV21-1 is assigned pseudogene status. The CDR3 extends over 12 amino acids. This CDR3 is CAGRQMNTEAFF. In DNA, the CDR3 is TGTGCCGGTAGGCAGATGAACACTGAAGCTTTCTTT.

The CDR3 sequence is CASRQAWMNTEAFF. The CDR3 DNA reads as TGTGCCAGCAGACAGGCGTGGATGAACACTGAAGCTTTCTTT. The J gene is TRBJ1-1, the V gene TRBV6-5; D might be TRBD1 (5 bases). The CDR3 loop spans 14 amino acids. Germline V gene data show CDR1 as MNHEY and CDR2 as SVGAGI. The V and J ends lost 6 bases and 0 bases respectively, with 11 bases between them.

The rearrangement joins TRBV4-2 to TRBJ1-5; 7 bases are shared with TRBD1. The CDR3 runs to 17 residues. Trimming took 0 bases from V and 0 from J; bases not matched to a gene: 5. Germline CDR1 and CDR2: LGHNA and YNFKEQ. The CDR3 nucleotides are TGTGCCAGCAGCCAAGACCGAAACAGGGGTAGCAATCAGCCCCAGCATTTT. Amino acid sequence: CASSQDRNRGSNQPQHF.

This chain connects TRBV6-5 to TRBJ1-2, with 7 bases that match TRBD1. Germline CDR1 MNHEY, CDR2 SVGAGI. The CDR3 contains 15 residues. J gave up 4 bases and V 7 bases, and 12 bases lay outside the gene matches. The CDR3 coding sequence is TGTGCCAGCACCTCTCTGGACAGGTGGCTCTATGGCTACACCTTC. Amino acid sequence: CASTSLDRWLYGYTF.

The DNA of the CDR3 is TGTGCCACCAGTGATGGTATTGGCTACACCTTC. Amino acids: CATSDGIGYTF. This chain joins TRBV24-1 and TRBJ1-2; no reliable D call. CDR1 is KGHDR, CDR2 SFDVKD, per germline. This CDR3 is 11 amino acids long. Trimming took off 3 bases at V and 7 bases at J, with 5 bases between the two ends.

The V gene is TRBV10-3, the J gene TRBJ1-4; D unresolved. There are 15 residues in the CDR3. CDR1 is ENHRY and CDR2 is SYGVKD in the germline V gene. Between the trimmed V and J ends, which lost 3 bases and 0 bases, there was a span of 8 bases. CDR3 loop: CAISESGATNEKLFF. In DNA, the CDR3 is TGTGCCATCAGTGAATCGGGTGCAACTAATGAAAAACTGTTTTTT.